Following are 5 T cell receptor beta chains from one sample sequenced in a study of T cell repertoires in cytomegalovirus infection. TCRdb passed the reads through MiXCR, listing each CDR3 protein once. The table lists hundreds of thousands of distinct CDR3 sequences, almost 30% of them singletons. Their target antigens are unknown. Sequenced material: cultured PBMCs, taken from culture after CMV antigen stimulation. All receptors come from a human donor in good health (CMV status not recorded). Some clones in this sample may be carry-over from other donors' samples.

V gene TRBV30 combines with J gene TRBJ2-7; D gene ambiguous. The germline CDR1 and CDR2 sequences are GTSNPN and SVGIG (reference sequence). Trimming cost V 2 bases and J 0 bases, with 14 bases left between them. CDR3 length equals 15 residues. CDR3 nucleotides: TGTGCCTGGAGTCTCGGTTCGGGTCACTCCTACGAGCAGTACTTC. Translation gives CAWSLGSGHSYEQYF.

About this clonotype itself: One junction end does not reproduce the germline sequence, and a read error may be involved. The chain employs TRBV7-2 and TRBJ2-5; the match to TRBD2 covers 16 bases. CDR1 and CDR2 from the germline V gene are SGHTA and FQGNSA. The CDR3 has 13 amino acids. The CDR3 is CASRPGLAGGAEF. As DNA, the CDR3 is TGTGCCAGCAGGCCGGGACTAGCGGGAGGGGCCGAGTTC.

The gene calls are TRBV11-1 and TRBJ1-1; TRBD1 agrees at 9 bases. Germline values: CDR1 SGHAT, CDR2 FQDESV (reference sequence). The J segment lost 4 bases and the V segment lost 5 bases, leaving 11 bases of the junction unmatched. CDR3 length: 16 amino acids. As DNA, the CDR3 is TGTGCCAGCAGCCTGGTCTGGGACAGGGAAGGCACTGAAGCTTTCTTT. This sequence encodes CASSLVWDREGTEAFF.

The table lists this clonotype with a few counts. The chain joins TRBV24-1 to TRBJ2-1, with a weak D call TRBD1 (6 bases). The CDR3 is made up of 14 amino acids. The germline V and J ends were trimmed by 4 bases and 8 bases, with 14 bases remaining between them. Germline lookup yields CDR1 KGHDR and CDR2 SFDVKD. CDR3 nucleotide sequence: TGTGCCACCAGTGACGGATACAGGGACCATGAGCAGTTCTTC. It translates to CATSDGYRDHEQFF.

The CDR3 region is CASGPRSGSVGTDTQYF. CDR3 in DNA: TGTGCCAGCGGTCCACGGAGCGGGAGCGTGGGAACAGATACGCAGTATTTT. The chain employs TRBV7-6 and TRBJ2-3; 8 bases align to TRBD2. The CDR3 totals 17 residues. The germline CDR1 and CDR2 sequences are SGHVS and FNYEAQ. The J segment lost 3 bases and the V segment lost 8 bases, leaving 16 bases of the junction unmatched.